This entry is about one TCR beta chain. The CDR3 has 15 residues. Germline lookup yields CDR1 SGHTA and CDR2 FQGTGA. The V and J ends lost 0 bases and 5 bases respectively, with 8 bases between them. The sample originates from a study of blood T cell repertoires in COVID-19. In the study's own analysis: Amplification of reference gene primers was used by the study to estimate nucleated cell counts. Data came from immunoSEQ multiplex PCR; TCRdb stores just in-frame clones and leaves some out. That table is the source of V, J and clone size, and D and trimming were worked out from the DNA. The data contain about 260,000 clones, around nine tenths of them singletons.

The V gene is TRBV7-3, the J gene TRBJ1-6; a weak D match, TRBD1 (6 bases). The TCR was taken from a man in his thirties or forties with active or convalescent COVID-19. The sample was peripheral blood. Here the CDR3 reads CASSLTSGDNSPLHF. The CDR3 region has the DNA TGTGCCAGCAGCTTAACGTCAGGGGATAATTCACCCCTCCACTTT.